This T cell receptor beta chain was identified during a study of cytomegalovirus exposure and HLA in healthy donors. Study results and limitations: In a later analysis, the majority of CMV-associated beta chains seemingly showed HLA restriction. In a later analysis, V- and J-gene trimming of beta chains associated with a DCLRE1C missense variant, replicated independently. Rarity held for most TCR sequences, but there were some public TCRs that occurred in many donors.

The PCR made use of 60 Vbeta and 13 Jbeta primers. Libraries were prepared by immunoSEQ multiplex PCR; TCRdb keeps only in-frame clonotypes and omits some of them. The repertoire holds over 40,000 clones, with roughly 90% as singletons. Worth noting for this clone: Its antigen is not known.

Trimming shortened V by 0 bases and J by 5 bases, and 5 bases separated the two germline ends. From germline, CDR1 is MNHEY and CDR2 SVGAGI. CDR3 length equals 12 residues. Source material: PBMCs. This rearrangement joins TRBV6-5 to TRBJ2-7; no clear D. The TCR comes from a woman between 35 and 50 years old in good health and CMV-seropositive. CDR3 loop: CASSYSSHEQYF. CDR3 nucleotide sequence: TGTGCCAGCAGTTACTCGAGCCACGAGCAGTACTTC.